The clone carrying this TCR beta chain was detected a few times. The V and J ends lost 4 bases and 0 bases, in that order; junction bases with no gene match: 14. The CDR3 contains 19 residues. Germline CDR1 is KGHSH and CDR2 is LQKENI. The sample originates from a study of blood T cell repertoires in COVID-19. Study-level information: PBMCs, B-cell-depleted T cells, or T cells provided the cDNA or gDNA that made up the material.

Measured with immunoSEQ multiplex PCR; TCRdb has only the in-frame clones, and not every one. The top ten clones hold 2.5% of a sample with approximately 49,000 clones, about four fifths of them seen once. The clonotype originates from a man aged 50 or older with acute or convalescent COVID-19. The V gene is TRBV18, the J gene TRBJ1-5, with 8 bases that match TRBD1. The specimen sequenced was peripheral blood. CDR3 DNA sequence: TGTGCCAGCTCACGGCGAGGACAGGGACCCCCCTATAGCAATCAGCCCCAGCATTTT. It specifies CASSRRGQGPPYSNQPQHF. Together with reference TRBV18 and TRBJ1-5, the CDR3 gives the full variable domain: NAGVMQNPRHLVRRRGQEARLRCSPMKGHSHVYWYRQLPEEGLKFMVYLQKENIIDESGMPKERFSAEFPKEGPSILRIQQVVRGDSAAYFCASSRRGQGPPYSNQPQHFGDGTRLSIL.